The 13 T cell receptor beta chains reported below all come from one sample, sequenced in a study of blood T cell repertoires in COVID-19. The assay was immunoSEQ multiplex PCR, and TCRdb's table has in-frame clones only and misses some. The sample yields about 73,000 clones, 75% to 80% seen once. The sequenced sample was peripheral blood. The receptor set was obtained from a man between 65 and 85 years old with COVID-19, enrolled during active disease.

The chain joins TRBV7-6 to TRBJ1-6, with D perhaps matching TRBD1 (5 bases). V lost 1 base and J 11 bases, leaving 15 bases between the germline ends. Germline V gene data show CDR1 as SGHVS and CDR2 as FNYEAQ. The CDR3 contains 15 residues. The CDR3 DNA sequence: TGTGCCAGCAGCTTAGAGCGGGGGGGTGGCACACCCCTCCACTTT. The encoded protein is CASSLERGGGTPLHF.

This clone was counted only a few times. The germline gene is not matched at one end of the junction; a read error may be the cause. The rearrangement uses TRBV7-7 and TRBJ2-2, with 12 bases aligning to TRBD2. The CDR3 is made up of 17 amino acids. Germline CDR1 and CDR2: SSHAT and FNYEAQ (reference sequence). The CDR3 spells CASSLAVTSGRTGELFF. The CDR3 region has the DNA TGTGCTAGCAGCTTAGCTGTGACTAGCGGGAGAACCGGGGAGCTGTTTTTT.

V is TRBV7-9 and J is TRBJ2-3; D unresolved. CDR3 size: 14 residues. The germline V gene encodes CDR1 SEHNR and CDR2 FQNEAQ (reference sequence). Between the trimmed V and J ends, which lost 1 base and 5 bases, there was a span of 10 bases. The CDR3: CASSLDNSQDTQYF. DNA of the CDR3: TGTGCCAGCAGCTTAGATAACTCCCAAGATACGCAGTATTTT.

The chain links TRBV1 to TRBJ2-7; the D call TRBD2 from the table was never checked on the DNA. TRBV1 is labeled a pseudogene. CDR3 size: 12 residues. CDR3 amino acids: CTSSQDLYEQYF. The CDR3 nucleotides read TGCACCAGCAGCCAGGACTTGTACGAGCAGTACTTC.

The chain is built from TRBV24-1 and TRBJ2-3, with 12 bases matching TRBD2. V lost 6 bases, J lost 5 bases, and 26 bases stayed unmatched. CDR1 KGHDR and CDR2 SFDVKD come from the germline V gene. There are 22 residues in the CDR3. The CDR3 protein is CATSPRGQWTSGARWVQDTQYF. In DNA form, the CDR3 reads TGTGCCACCAGTCCGAGGGGACAGTGGACTAGCGGGGCGAGGTGGGTCCAAGATACGCAGTATTTT.

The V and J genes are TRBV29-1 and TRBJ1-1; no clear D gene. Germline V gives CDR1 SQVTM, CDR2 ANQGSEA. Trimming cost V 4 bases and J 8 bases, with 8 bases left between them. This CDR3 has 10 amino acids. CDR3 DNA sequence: TGCAGCGTTGTCACACCAGAAGCTTTCTTT. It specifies CSVVTPEAFF.

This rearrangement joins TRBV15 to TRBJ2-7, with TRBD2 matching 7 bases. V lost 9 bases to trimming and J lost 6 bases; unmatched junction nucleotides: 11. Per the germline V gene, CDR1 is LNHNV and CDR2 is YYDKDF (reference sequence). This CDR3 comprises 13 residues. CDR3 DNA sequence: TGTGCCACAGCTTCTACTAGCGTCTCCGAGCAGTACTTC. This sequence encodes CATASTSVSEQYF.

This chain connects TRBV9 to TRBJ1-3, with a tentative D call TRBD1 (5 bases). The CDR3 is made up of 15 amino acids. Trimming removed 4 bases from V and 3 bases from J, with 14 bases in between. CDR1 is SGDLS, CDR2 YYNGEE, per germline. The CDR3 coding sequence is TGTGCCAGCAGCCCGCAGGGTATAGGTGGAAACACCATATATTTT. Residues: CASSPQGIGGNTIYF.

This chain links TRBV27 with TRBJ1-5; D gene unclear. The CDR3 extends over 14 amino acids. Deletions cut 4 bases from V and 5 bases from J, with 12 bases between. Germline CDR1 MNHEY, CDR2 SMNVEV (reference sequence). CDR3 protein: CASSYGSSYQPQHF. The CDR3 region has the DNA TGTGCCAGCAGTTACGGGAGCTCGTATCAGCCCCAGCATTTT.

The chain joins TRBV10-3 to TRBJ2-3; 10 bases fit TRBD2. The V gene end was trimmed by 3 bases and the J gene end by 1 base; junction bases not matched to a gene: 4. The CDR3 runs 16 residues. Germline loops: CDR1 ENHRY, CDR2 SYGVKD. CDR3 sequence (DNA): TGTGCCATCAGTGATACTCTAGCGGGAGGCACAGATACGCAGTATTTT. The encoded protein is CAISDTLAGGTDTQYF.

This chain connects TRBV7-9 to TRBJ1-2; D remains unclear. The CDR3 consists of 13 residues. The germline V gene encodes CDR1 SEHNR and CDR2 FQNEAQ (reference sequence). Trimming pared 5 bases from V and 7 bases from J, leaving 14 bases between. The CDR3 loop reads CASSPVGIGGYTF. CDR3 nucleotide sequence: TGTGCCAGCAGCCCAGTCGGGATTGGTGGCTACACCTTC.

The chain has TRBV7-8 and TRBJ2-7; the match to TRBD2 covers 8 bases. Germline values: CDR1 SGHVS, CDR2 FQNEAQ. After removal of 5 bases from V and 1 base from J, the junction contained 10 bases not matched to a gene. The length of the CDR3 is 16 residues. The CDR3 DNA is TGTGCCAGCAGCACACCCGCGGGGGGCGGTTCCTACGAGCAGTACTTC. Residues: CASSTPAGGGSYEQYF.

The CDR3 coding sequence is TGCAGTGCTAGAGACCTCGATGGCTACACCTTC. Its translation is CSARDLDGYTF. The chain combines TRBV20-1 with TRBJ1-2; D is unresolved. This CDR3 has 11 residues. Trimming removed 0 bases at V and 6 bases at J, with 5 bases between. The germline CDR1 and CDR2 sequences are DFQATT and SNEGSKA (reference sequence).